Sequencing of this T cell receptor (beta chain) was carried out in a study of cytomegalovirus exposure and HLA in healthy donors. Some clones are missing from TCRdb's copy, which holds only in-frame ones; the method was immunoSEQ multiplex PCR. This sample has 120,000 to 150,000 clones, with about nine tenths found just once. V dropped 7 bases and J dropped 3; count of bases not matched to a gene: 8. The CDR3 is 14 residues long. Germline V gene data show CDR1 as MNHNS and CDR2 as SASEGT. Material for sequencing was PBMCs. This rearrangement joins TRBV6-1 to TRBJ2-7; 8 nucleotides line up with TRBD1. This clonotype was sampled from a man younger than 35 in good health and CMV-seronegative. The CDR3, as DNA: TGTGCCAGCACACCTACGACAGGGGACTACGAGCAGTACTTC. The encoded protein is CASTPTTGDYEQYF.